The T cell receptor beta chain described here comes from a study of shared clonotypes between healthy human individuals. Study in general: Samples came from a couple of female and a few male donors aged 18 to 49.

Libraries were prepared by immunoSEQ multiplex PCR; TCRdb keeps only in-frame clonotypes and omits some of them. In the table there are around 1,100,000 clones, 60% to 80% of which are singletons. The V gene lost 5 bases and the J gene lost 3 bases, with 11 bases spanning the gap. The CDR3 is made up of 13 amino acids. The germline gives CDR1 LNHDA, CDR2 SQIVND (reference sequence). The genes are TRBV19 and TRBJ2-7; weak D call: TRBD2 (6 bases). The sample consisted of memory CD4+ T cells from PBMCs. The subset is: CD45RA-negative fraction. The receptor was isolated from a man between 18 and 29 years old in good health. Some clones in this sample may be carry-over from other donors' samples. CDR3 DNA sequence: TGTGCCAGTAGTGCGGGACTCCACTACGAGCAGTACTTC. Translation gives CASSAGLHYEQYF.